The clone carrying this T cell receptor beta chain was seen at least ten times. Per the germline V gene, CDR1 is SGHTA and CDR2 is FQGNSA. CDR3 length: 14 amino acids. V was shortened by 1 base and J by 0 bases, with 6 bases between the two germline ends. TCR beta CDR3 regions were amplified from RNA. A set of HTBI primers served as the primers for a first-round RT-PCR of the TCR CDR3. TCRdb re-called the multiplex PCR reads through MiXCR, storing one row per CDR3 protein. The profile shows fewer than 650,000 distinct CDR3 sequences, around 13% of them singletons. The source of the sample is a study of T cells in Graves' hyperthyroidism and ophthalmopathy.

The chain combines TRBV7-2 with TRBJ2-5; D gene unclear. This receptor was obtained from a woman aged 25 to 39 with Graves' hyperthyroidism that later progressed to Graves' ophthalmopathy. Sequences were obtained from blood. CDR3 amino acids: CASSLVDYQETQYF. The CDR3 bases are TGTGCCAGCAGCTTAGTCGACTACCAAGAGACCCAGTACTTC. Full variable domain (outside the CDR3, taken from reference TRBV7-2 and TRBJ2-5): GAGVSQSPSNKVTEKGKDVELRCDPISGHTALYWYRQSLGQGLEFLIYFQGNSAPDKSGLPSDRFSAERTGGSVSTLTIQRTQQEDSAVYLCASSLVDYQETQYFGPGTRLLVL.